The T cell receptor beta chain under discussion was sequenced for a study of cytomegalovirus exposure and HLA in healthy donors. Primers included in the PCR were 60 Vbeta and 13 Jbeta primers. Sequenced by immunoSEQ multiplex PCR; TCRdb stores in-frame clones only, minus some. The data show 90,000 to 150,000 clones, with 73% seen just once and around 3.9% held by the top ten. Germline CDR1 is MNHEY and CDR2 is SMNVEV (reference sequence). The CDR3 spans 16 residues. V shed 6 bases and J 7 bases; nucleotides not matched to a gene: 10. This TCR derives from a woman in her thirties or forties in good health and CMV-seronegative. The chain recombines TRBV27 with TRBJ1-6; 9 bases are a match to TRBD1. The specimen sequenced was PBMCs. The CDR3, as DNA: TGTGCCAGCAGGCCGGGACAGGGAAGACCAAATTCACCCCTCCACTTT. This translates into CASRPGQGRPNSPLHF.